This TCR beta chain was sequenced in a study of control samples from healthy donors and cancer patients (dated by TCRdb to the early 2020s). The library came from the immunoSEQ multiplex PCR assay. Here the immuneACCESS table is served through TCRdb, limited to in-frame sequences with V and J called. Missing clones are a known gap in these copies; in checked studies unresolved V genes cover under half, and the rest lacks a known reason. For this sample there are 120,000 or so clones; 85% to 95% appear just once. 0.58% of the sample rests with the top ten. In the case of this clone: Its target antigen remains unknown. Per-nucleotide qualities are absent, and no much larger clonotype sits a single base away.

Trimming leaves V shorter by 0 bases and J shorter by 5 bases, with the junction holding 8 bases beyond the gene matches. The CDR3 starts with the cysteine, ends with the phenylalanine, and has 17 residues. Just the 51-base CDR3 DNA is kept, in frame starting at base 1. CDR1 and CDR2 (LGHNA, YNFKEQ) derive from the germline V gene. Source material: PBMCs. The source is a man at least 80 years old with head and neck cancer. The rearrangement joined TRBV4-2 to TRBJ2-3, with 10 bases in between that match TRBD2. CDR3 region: CASSQDASGGAGDTQYF. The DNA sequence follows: TGTGCCAGCAGCCAAGATGCAAGCGGGGGGGCCGGAGATACGCAGTATTTT.